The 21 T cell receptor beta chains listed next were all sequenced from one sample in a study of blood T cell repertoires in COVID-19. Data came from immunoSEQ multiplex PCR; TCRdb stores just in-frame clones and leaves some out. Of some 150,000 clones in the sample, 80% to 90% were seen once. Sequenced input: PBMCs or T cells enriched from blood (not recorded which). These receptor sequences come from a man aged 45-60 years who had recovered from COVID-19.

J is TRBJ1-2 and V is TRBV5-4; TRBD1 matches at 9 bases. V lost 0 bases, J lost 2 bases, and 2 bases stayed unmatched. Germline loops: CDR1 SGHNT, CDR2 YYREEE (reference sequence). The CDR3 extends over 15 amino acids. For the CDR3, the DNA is TGTGCCAGCAGCTTGGCCGGGACAGGGAACTATGGCTACACCTTC. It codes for CASSLAGTGNYGYTF.

The CDR3 spells CASTRAYNSPLHF. CDR3 sequence (DNA): TGTGCCAGCACCCGAGCCTATAATTCACCCCTCCACTTT. The chain has TRBV7-2 and TRBJ1-6; D is undetermined. Per germline, CDR1 SGHTA and CDR2 FQGNSA. V lost 7 bases to trimming and J lost 2 bases, with 6 bases between them. The CDR3 is made up of 13 amino acids.

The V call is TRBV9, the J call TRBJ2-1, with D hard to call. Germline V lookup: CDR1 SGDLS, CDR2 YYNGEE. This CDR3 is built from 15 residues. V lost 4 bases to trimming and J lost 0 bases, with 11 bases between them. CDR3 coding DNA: TGTGCCAGCAGCCCCGGGTCTTTCTCCTACAATGAGCAGTTCTTC. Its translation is CASSPGSFSYNEQFF. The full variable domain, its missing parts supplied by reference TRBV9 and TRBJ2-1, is DSGVTQTPKHLITATGQRVTLRCSPRSGDLSVYWYQQSLDQGLQFLIQYYNGEERAKGNILERFSAQQFPDLHSELNLSSLELGDSALYFCASSPGSFSYNEQFFGPGTRLTVL.

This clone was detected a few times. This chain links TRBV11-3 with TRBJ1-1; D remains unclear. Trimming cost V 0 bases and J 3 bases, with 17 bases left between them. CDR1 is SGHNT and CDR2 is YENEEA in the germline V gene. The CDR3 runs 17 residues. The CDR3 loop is CASSLDRGVRVYTEAFF. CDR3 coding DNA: TGTGCCAGCAGCTTAGATCGTGGGGTGAGGGTGTACACTGAAGCTTTCTTT.

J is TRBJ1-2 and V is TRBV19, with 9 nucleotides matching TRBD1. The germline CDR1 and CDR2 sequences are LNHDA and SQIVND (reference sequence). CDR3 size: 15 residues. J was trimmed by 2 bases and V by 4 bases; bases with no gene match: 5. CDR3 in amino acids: CASSNGQGNNYGYTF. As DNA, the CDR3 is TGTGCCAGTAGTAATGGACAGGGGAACAACTATGGCTACACCTTC.

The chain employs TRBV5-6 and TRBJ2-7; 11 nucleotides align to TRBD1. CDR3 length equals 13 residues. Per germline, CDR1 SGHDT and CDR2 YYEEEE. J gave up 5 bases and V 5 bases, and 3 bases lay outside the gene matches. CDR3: CASSRGQGDEQYV. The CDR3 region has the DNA TGTGCCAGCAGTCGGGGACAGGGGGACGAGCAGTACGTC.

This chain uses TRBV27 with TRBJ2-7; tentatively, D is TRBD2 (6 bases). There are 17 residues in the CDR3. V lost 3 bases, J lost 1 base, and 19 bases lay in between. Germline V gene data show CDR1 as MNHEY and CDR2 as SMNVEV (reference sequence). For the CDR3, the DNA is TGTGCCAGCAGTTTGTCGGCGGGGAGGCTCCTATCCTACGAGCAGTACTTC. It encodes CASSLSAGRLLSYEQYF.

The CDR3 region has the DNA TGCAGCGTTGAAACTCGGACCCGGGATAGGGCTTTCTTT. Protein sequence: CSVETRTRDRAFF. V usage is TRBV29-1 and J usage is TRBJ1-1; unclear D gene. CDR1 is SQVTM and CDR2 is ANQGSEA in the germline V gene. The CDR3 is made up of 13 amino acids. The V end lost 2 bases, the J end lost 11 bases, and 18 bases lay between the germline ends.

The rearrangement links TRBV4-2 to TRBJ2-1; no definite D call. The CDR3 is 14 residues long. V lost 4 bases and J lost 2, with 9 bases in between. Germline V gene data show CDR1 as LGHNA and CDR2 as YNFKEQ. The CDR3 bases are TGTGCCAGCAGCCCCAAAGACACCTACAATGAGCAGTTCTTC. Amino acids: CASSPKDTYNEQFF.

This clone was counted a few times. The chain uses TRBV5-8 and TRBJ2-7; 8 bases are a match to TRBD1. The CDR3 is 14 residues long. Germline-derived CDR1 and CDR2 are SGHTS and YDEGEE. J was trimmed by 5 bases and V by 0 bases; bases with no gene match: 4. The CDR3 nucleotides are TGTGCCAGCAGCTTGGTGCAGGGGGCTGACGAGCAGTACTTC. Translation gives CASSLVQGADEQYF.

CDR3 bases: TGTGCCAGCAGTGAACCAGGGCCCGAGCAGTACTTC. Amino acids: CASSEPGPEQYF. V usage is TRBV2 and J usage is TRBJ2-7, with D maybe TRBD1 (5 bases). CDR3 length: 12 amino acids. Germline V CDR1 and CDR2: SNHLY, FYNNEI. Trimming removed 2 bases from V and 6 bases from J, with 8 bases in between.

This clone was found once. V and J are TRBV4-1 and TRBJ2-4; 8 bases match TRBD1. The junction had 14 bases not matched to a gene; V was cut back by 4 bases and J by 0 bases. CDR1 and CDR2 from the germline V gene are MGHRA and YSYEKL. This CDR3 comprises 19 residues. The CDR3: CASSPALGQGVLAKNIQYF. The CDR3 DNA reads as TGCGCCAGCAGCCCAGCCCTCGGACAGGGTGTTTTAGCCAAAAACATTCAGTACTTC.

CDR3: CASSQVRAGDGNSPLHF. The CDR3 region has the DNA TGTGCCAGCAGCCAAGTTCGCGCGGGGGATGGCAATTCACCCCTCCACTTT. V and J are TRBV4-2 and TRBJ1-6; D possibly corresponds to TRBD1 (5 bases). Germline loops: CDR1 LGHNA, CDR2 YNFKEQ. V was clipped by 1 base and J by 7 bases, with 17 bases between them. The CDR3 length is 17 residues.

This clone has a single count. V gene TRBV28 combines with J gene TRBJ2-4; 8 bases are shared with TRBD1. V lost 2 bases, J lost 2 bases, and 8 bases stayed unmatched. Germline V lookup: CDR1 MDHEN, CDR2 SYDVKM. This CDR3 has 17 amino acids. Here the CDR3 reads CASSLGAGGFSKNIQYF. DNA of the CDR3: TGTGCCAGCAGTTTAGGGGCAGGGGGCTTTTCCAAAAACATTCAGTACTTC.

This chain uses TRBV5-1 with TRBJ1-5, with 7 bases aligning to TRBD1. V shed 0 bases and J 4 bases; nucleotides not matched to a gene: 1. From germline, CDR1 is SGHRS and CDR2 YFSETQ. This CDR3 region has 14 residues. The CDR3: CASSLEGQNQPQHF. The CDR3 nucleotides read TGCGCCAGCAGCTTGGAGGGACAGAATCAGCCCCAGCATTTT.

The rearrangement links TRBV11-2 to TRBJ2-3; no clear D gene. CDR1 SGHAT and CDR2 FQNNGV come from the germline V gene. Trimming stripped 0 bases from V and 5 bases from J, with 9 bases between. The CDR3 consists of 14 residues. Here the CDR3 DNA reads TGTGCCAGCAGCTTAGAGCTGAGTAGAGATACGCAGTATTTT. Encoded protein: CASSLELSRDTQYF.

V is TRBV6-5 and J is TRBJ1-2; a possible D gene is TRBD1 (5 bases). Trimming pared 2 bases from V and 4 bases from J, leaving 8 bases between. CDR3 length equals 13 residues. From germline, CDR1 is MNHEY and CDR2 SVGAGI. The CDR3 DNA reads TGTGCCAGCAGTTACGGGAGGGGCTATGGCTACACCTTC. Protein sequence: CASSYGRGYGYTF.

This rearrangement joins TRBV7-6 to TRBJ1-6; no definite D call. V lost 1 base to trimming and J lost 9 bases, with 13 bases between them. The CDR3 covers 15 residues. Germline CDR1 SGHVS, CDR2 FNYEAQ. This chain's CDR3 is CASSLDLREGSPLHF. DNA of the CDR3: TGTGCCAGCAGCTTAGACCTCAGAGAGGGTTCACCCCTCCACTTT.

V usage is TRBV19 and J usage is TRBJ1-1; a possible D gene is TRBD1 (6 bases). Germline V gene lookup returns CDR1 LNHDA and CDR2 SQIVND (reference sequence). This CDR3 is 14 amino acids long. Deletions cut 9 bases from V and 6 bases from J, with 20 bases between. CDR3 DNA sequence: TGTGCCAGGGGGACCGGGACACCACGCCCTGAAGCTTTCTTT. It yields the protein CARGTGTPRPEAFF.

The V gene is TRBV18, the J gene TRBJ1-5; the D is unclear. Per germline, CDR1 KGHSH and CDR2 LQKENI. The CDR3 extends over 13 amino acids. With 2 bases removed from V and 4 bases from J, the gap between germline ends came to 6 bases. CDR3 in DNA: TGTGCCAGCTCACCAGGGCTAAATCAGCCCCAGCATTTT. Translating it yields CASSPGLNQPQHF. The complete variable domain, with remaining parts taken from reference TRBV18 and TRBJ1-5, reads NAGVMQNPRHLVRRRGQEARLRCSPMKGHSHVYWYRQLPEEGLKFMVYLQKENIIDESGMPKERFSAEFPKEGPSILRIQQVVRGDSAAYFCASSPGLNQPQHFGDGTRLSIL.

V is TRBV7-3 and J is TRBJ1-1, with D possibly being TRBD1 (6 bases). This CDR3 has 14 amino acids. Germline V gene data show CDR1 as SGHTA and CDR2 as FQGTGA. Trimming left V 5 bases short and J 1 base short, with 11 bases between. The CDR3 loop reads CASSLTGPNTEAFF. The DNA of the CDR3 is TGTGCCAGCAGCCTTACAGGGCCGAACACTGAAGCTTTCTTT.